Each of the 32 T cell receptor beta chains below was sequenced from the same sample in a study of blood T cell repertoires in COVID-19. Method: immunoSEQ multiplex PCR; TCRdb's copy keeps in-frame clones and lacks some. The sample shows roughly 180,000 clones, about nine tenths of them seen only once. Material for sequencing was PBMCs or T cells enriched from blood (not recorded which). The receptor set was obtained from a woman in her 30s who had recovered from COVID-19.

The J gene is TRBJ2-2, the V gene TRBV4-3; 9 positions agree with TRBD2. After removal of 11 bases from V and 0 bases from J, the junction contained 10 bases not matched to a gene. CDR1 is LGHNA and CDR2 is YSLEER in the germline V gene. The length of the CDR3 is 16 residues. The CDR3 DNA is TGCGCCTCTCGGGGGAGCGGGGGGACGAACACCGGGGAGCTGTTTTTT. The encoded protein is CASRGSGGTNTGELFF.

The genes are TRBV7-2 and TRBJ1-2; D not resolved. Germline-derived CDR1 and CDR2 are SGHTA and FQGNSA. The CDR3 has 12 amino acids. The V gene lost 5 bases and the J gene lost 8 bases, with 12 bases spanning the gap. Here the CDR3 reads CASSPNLSGYTF. The CDR3 DNA is TGTGCCAGCAGCCCTAACCTTAGCGGCTACACCTTC.

J is TRBJ2-7 and V is TRBV2; 12 bases are a match to TRBD2. V lost 6 bases and J lost 1; bases outside the gene matches: 16. The CDR3 is 19 residues long. Per the germline V gene, CDR1 is SNHLY and CDR2 is FYNNEI. CDR3 sequence (DNA): TGTGCCAGCAGCCCCACACTAGCGGGGGGACACACATATTCCTACGAGCAGTACTTC. Its translation is CASSPTLAGGHTYSYEQYF.

V gene TRBV5-1 combines with J gene TRBJ1-4, with D unresolved. This CDR3 region has 13 residues. In germline, CDR1 is SGHRS, CDR2 YFSETQ. The V and J ends lost 5 bases and 4 bases respectively, with 9 bases between them. The CDR3 coding sequence is TGCGCCAGCAGGCAACATCGTAATGAAAAACTGTTTTTT. Translated, it gives CASRQHRNEKLFF. Full variable domain (missing parts from reference TRBV5-1 and TRBJ1-4): KAGVTQTPRYLIKTRGQQVTLSCSPISGHRSVSWYQQTPGQGLQFLFEYFSETQRNKGNFPGRFSGRQFSNSRSEMNVSTLELGDSALYLCASRQHRNEKLFFGSGTQLSVL.

The V gene is TRBV27, the J gene TRBJ1-6; the D gene is possibly TRBD1 (5 bases). Trimming took 3 bases from V and 14 from J, leaving 14 bases between them. Per the germline V gene, CDR1 is MNHEY and CDR2 is SMNVEV (reference sequence). CDR3 length equals 13 residues. CDR3 DNA: TGTGCCAGCAGTTTCGAAGGGGTTTGGGCCCTCCACTTT. This gives the protein CASSFEGVWALHF.

This rearrangement joins TRBV5-8 to TRBJ1-2; TRBD1 is a possible D gene (5 bases). The CDR3 totals 14 residues. The V gene lost 2 bases and the J gene lost 4 bases, with 12 bases spanning the gap. The germline gives CDR1 SGHTS, CDR2 YDEGEE. As DNA, the CDR3 is TGTGCCAGCAGCTTATCAGGCAGGGTCTATGGCTACACCTTC. This translates into CASSLSGRVYGYTF.

The chain recombines TRBV29-1 with TRBJ1-1; 8 positions match TRBD1. Per the germline V gene, CDR1 is SQVTM and CDR2 is ANQGSEA. Losses at the gene ends were 5 bases for V and 4 bases for J; bases not matched to a gene: 12. The CDR3 spans 15 residues. CDR3 amino acids: CSVFKTGDRGTEAFF. The CDR3 DNA reads as TGCAGCGTTTTCAAGACAGGGGATAGAGGCACTGAAGCTTTCTTT.

The rearrangement links TRBV11-2 to TRBJ2-1; 9 bases match TRBD2. Per the germline V gene, CDR1 is SGHAT and CDR2 is FQNNGV. CDR3 length: 16 residues. With V trimmed by 1 base and J by 8 bases, 9 bases remained unmatched. CDR3: CASSLGYSGSLDEQFF. The CDR3 nucleotides are TGTGCCAGCAGCTTAGGCTATAGCGGGAGCCTCGATGAGCAGTTCTTC.

This clone was seen only a few times. The genes are TRBV6-2 or TRBV6-3 and TRBJ1-1, with D possibly being TRBD1 (5 bases). Trimming shortened V by 0 bases and J by 1 base, and 9 bases separated the two germline ends. Germline lookup yields CDR1 MNHEY and CDR2 SVGEGT. This CDR3 has 15 amino acids. CDR3 residues: CASSYSGAQNTEAFF. CDR3 sequence (DNA): TGTGCCAGCAGTTACTCAGGGGCCCAGAACACTGAAGCTTTCTTT.

Written as DNA, the CDR3 is TGCGCCAGCGAAAAATGGGGACTTGAGCTCCTCCACTTT. Residues: CASEKWGLELLHF. V is TRBV23-1 and J is TRBJ1-6; D perhaps matches TRBD1 (5 bases). TRBV23-1 qualifies as an ORF whose function is uncertain. Trimming removed 8 bases from V and 15 bases from J, with 20 bases in between. The CDR3 has 13 residues.

The chain has TRBV4-3 and TRBJ1-5; D unresolved. Trimming shortened V by 0 bases and J by 11 bases, and 17 bases separated the two germline ends. The germline gives CDR1 LGHNA, CDR2 YSLEER. The CDR3 consists of 15 residues. The CDR3 sequence is CASSQDRVDGMTQHF. The CDR3 bases are TGCGCCAGCAGCCAAGATCGGGTTGATGGCATGACCCAGCATTTT.

The DNA for the CDR3 is TGTGCCAGTAGTATAAAAGCTAGCACAGATACGCAGTATTTT. Translation: CASSIKASTDTQYF. This sequence joins TRBV19 and TRBJ2-3; D uncertain. The CDR3 is made up of 14 amino acids. Trimming took off 2 bases at V and 0 bases at J, with 6 bases between the two ends. Germline V CDR1 and CDR2: LNHDA, SQIVND (reference sequence).

This sequence joins TRBV18 and TRBJ2-1, with 12 bases that match TRBD2. Germline V gene sequence: CDR1 KGHSH, CDR2 LQKENI. V lost 3 bases to trimming and J lost 2 bases; unmatched junction nucleotides: 5. This CDR3 has 17 amino acids. This CDR3 reads CASSPLLAGGTYNEQFF. CDR3 DNA sequence: TGTGCCAGCTCACCCCTACTAGCGGGAGGTACCTACAATGAGCAGTTCTTC. The whole variable domain, filled in from reference TRBV18 and TRBJ2-1, reads NAGVMQNPRHLVRRRGQEARLRCSPMKGHSHVYWYRQLPEEGLKFMVYLQKENIIDESGMPKERFSAEFPKEGPSILRIQQVVRGDSAAYFCASSPLLAGGTYNEQFFGPGTRLTVL.

This chain joins TRBV13 and TRBJ2-3, with D maybe TRBD2 (5 bases). The V and J ends lost 5 bases and 0 bases respectively, with 27 bases between them. The CDR3 loop spans 20 amino acids. Germline assignment: CDR1 PRHDT and CDR2 FYEKMQ (reference sequence). CDR3 bases: TGTGCCAGCAGCCCCCTTCCAGGTAGCGCGCTCATGACTAGCACAGATACGCAGTATTTT. Translating it yields CASSPLPGSALMTSTDTQYF.

V usage is TRBV5-4 and J usage is TRBJ2-1, with a tentative D call TRBD2 (7 bases). The V end was cut by 0 bases, the J end by 2 bases, with 9 bases between. Germline CDR1 SGHNT, CDR2 YYREEE (reference sequence). This CDR3 spans 15 amino acids. The CDR3: CASSLDGGPYNEQFF. DNA for the CDR3: TGTGCCAGCAGCTTGGACGGGGGGCCCTACAATGAGCAGTTCTTC.

The CDR3 is CASSIVSGQDTEAFF. DNA for the CDR3: TGTGCCAGTAGCATCGTTTCGGGACAGGACACTGAAGCTTTCTTT. The chain joins TRBV19 to TRBJ1-1; 8 nucleotides agree with TRBD1. Germline CDR1 reads LNHDA; CDR2 reads SQIVND (reference sequence). V shed 6 bases and J 3 bases; nucleotides not matched to a gene: 9. This CDR3 contains 15 residues.

The rearrangement links TRBV12-3 or TRBV12-4 to TRBJ1-2; the match to TRBD1 covers 8 bases. The ends lost 6 bases at V and 5 bases at J; junction bases unmatched: 5. This CDR3 spans 13 amino acids. The CDR3 here is CASSKNRGYGYTF. The CDR3 bases are TGTGCCAGCAGCAAGAACAGGGGGTATGGCTACACCTTC.

The chain is built from TRBV12-3 or TRBV12-4 and TRBJ2-7, with D uncertain. CDR3 length equals 11 residues. Trimming removed 4 bases from V and 5 bases from J, with 6 bases in between. CDR3 in amino acids: CASSSLNEQYF. CDR3 coding DNA: TGTGCCAGCAGTTCCCTAAACGAGCAGTACTTC.

The V and J genes are TRBV3-1 (or the pseudogene TRBV3-2) and TRBJ2-2, with D tentatively TRBD2 (5 bases). Germline CDR1 LGHDT, CDR2 YNNKEL (reference sequence). The CDR3 is 15 amino acids. V was trimmed by 2 bases and J by 7 bases, leaving 14 bases between them. The CDR3 DNA reads as TGTGCCAGCAGCCAACAGACCCCAGCGGTCGGGGAGCTGTTTTTT. It specifies CASSQQTPAVGELFF.

The chain carries TRBV7-8 and TRBJ2-7, with no clear D. V was shortened by 5 bases and J by 3 bases, with 14 bases between the two germline ends. Germline V lookup: CDR1 SGHVS, CDR2 FQNEAQ. CDR3 length: 14 amino acids. CDR3 protein: CASSPTRVSYEQYF. CDR3 nucleotides: TGTGCCAGCAGCCCCACCCGGGTCAGCTACGAGCAGTACTTC.

The chain joins TRBV5-1 to TRBJ1-6; D is perhaps TRBD1 (6 bases). The CDR3 is 15 residues long. V was clipped by 4 bases and J by 8 bases, with 16 bases between them. From germline, CDR1 is SGHRS and CDR2 YFSETQ. This chain's CDR3 is CASSRRQVGDSPLHF. The CDR3 nucleotides are TGCGCCAGCAGCCGTAGACAGGTCGGGGATTCACCCCTCCACTTT.

The chain couples TRBV11-2 to TRBJ2-2, with D perhaps TRBD1 (6 bases). Germline assignment: CDR1 SGHAT and CDR2 FQNNGV. Deletions cut 5 bases from V and 5 bases from J, with 15 bases between. This CDR3 comprises 15 residues. The CDR3 sequence: CASSRLPGVTGELFF. The DNA for the CDR3 is TGTGCCAGCAGCCGTCTCCCAGGGGTAACCGGGGAGCTGTTTTTT.

The gene calls are TRBV19 and TRBJ2-5; TRBD2 matches at 10 bases. Unmatched junction bases numbered 3, after V lost 6 bases and J lost 2 bases. The CDR3 spans 14 residues. The germline V gene has CDR1 LNHDA and CDR2 SQIVND (reference sequence). DNA of the CDR3: TGTGCCAGTAGCGGGACTAGCGTTCAAGAGACCCAGTACTTC. As protein: CASSGTSVQETQYF.

The V gene is TRBV27, the J gene TRBJ2-7, with 11 bases fitting TRBD2. CDR3 length: 16 residues. With 6 bases clipped from V and 0 bases from J, the junction kept 7 bases outside the gene matches. The germline CDR1 and CDR2 sequences are MNHEY and SMNVEV (reference sequence). The CDR3 DNA sequence: TGTGCCAGCAGACTCGGACTAGCGGGTCACTCCTACGAGCAGTACTTC. It translates to CASRLGLAGHSYEQYF.

This chain joins TRBV19 and TRBJ1-1; D gene unclear. The CDR3 consists of 12 residues. Germline-derived CDR1 and CDR2 are LNHDA and SQIVND (reference sequence). Trimming took 5 bases from V and 6 from J, leaving 10 bases between them. The CDR3 spells CASSLRGAEAFF. The CDR3 DNA reads as TGTGCCAGTAGTCTGCGCGGGGCTGAAGCTTTCTTT.

The CDR3 coding sequence is TGCGCCAGCAGCTTGCCAGGTGACAACTATGGCTACACCTTC. This sequence encodes CASSLPGDNYGYTF. This chain uses TRBV5-1 with TRBJ1-2, with D hard to call. Trimming stripped 1 base from V and 2 bases from J, with 9 bases between. The CDR3 extends over 14 amino acids. Germline CDR1 SGHRS, CDR2 YFSETQ.

The V gene is TRBV24-1, the J gene TRBJ1-2, with 10 bases matching TRBD1. V lost 5 bases to trimming and J lost 3 bases; unmatched junction nucleotides: 8. This CDR3 contains 16 residues. CDR1 is KGHDR and CDR2 is SFDVKD in the germline V gene. The CDR3 region is CATSGRTGGLYYGYTF. In DNA, the CDR3 is TGTGCCACCAGTGGCCGGACAGGGGGTTTATACTATGGCTACACCTTC.

The chain couples TRBV7-2 to TRBJ1-2, with TRBD1 matching 9 bases. Germline V gene data show CDR1 as SGHTA and CDR2 as FQGNSA. Unmatched junction bases numbered 7, after V lost 1 base and J lost 13 bases. The CDR3 spans 13 residues. For the CDR3, the DNA is TGTGCCAGCAGCTTAGGCACTACAGGGGGCGTCACCTTC. It codes for CASSLGTTGGVTF.

The rearrangement joins TRBV15 to TRBJ1-1, with a possible D match to TRBD1 (6 bases). CDR3 size: 15 residues. Trimming cost V 5 bases and J 1 base, with 14 bases left between them. Germline V gene lookup returns CDR1 LNHNV and CDR2 YYDKDF (reference sequence). CDR3 coding DNA: TGTGCCACCAGCCTCAAACGGGGGGCGAACACTGAAGCTTTCTTT. Translated, it gives CATSLKRGANTEAFF.

The gene calls are TRBV6-6 and TRBJ2-7, with 9 bases aligning to TRBD1. The V gene end was trimmed by 6 bases and the J gene end by 4 bases; junction bases not matched to a gene: 7. The CDR3 loop spans 14 amino acids. Germline lookup yields CDR1 MNHNY and CDR2 SVGAGI (reference sequence). CDR3: CASRGRDRDYEQYF. As DNA, the CDR3 is TGTGCCAGCAGGGGCCGGGACAGGGATTACGAGCAGTACTTC.

DNA of the CDR3: TGTGCCAGCAGCCGGACGGGTCAGGGGGCTCTGTTCTTC. It codes for CASSRTGQGALFF. The V call is TRBV6-5, the J call TRBJ2-1; 8 bases line up with TRBD1. Losses at the gene ends were 6 bases for V and 15 bases for J; bases not matched to a gene: 13. Germline V gene lookup returns CDR1 MNHEY and CDR2 SVGAGI. This CDR3 spans 13 amino acids.

This clone has only a few counts. The chain has TRBV30 and TRBJ2-7; D may be TRBD1 (5 bases). The V end lost 3 bases, the J end lost 4 bases, and 16 bases lay between the germline ends. The germline V gene encodes CDR1 GTSNPN and CDR2 SVGIG (reference sequence). There are 14 residues in the CDR3. The chain's CDR3 is CAWRDLQGGYEQYF. CDR3 coding DNA: TGTGCCTGGAGGGATCTTCAGGGCGGATACGAGCAGTACTTC.